This T cell receptor (beta chain) appears in the sequencing data of a study of blood T cell repertoires in COVID-19. For the study at large: The United States, Italy and Spain supplied acute and convalescent COVID-19 samples. T cells, B-cell-depleted T cells, or PBMCs provided the cDNA or gDNA that served as material.

The CDR3 loop spans 15 amino acids. Germline V gene lookup returns CDR1 KGHDR and CDR2 SFDVKD. The V segment lost 7 bases and the J segment 4 bases; nucleotides outside the gene matches: 8. In the original workflow: Scientists estimated how many nucleated cells there were by amplifying reference gene primers. Here immunoSEQ multiplex PCR was the method, and the copy in TCRdb shows in-frame clones only, minus some. D and trimming come from the DNA, and the V and J calls and clone size come from that table. The table records some 170,000 clones, roughly 90% of them present only once. Specimen: peripheral blood. This receptor was identified in a woman aged 45 to 65 with acute or convalescent COVID-19. The V and J genes are TRBV24-1 and TRBJ2-2, with 7 nucleotides matching TRBD1. CDR3 sequence (DNA): TGTGCCACCAGCCCCGGACAGGTGGGCACCGGGGAGCTGTTTTTT. This translates into CATSPGQVGTGELFF.